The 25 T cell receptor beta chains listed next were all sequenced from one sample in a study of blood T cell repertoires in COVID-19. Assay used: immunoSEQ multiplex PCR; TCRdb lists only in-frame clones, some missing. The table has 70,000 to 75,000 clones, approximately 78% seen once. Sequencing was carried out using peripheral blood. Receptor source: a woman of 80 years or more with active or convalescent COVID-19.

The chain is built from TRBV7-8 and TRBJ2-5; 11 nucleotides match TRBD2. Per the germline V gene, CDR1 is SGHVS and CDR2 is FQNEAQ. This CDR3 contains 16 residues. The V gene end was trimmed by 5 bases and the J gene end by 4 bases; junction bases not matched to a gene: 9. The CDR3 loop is CASSPRGTSGGETQYF. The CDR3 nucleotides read TGTGCCAGCAGCCCAAGGGGGACTAGCGGAGGAGAGACCCAGTACTTC.

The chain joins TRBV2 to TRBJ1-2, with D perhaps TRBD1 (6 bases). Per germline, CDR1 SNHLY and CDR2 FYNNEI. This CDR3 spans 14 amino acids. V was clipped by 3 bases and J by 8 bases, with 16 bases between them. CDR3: CASSETTGLGGYTF. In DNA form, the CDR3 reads TGTGCCAGCAGTGAGACCACAGGGCTAGGGGGCTACACCTTC.

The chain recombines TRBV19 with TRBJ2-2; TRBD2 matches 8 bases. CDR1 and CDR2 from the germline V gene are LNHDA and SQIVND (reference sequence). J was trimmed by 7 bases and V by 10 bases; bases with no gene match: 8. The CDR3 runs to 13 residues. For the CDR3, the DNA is TGTGCCACCCGGACTAGCATGGTCGGGGAGCTGTTTTTT. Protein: CATRTSMVGELFF.

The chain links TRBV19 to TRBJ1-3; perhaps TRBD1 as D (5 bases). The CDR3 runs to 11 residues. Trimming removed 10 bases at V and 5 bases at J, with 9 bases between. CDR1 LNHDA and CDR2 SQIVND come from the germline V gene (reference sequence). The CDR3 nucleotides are TGTGCCACCGACAGAAGAAACACCATATATTTT. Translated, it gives CATDRRNTIYF.

CDR3 coding DNA: TGTGCCAGCAGCCGAATCGGGGACAAGAACACTGAAGCTTTCTTT. Protein product: CASSRIGDKNTEAFF. V gene TRBV7-9 combines with J gene TRBJ1-1; D might be TRBD1 (6 bases). The CDR3 covers 15 residues. Per germline, CDR1 SEHNR and CDR2 FQNEAQ (reference sequence). V shed 5 bases and J shed 1 base, with 14 bases lying between them.

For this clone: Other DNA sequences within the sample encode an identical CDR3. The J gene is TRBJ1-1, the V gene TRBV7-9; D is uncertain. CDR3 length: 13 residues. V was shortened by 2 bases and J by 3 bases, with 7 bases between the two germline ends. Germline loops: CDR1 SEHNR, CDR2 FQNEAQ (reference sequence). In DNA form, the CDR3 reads TGTGCCAGCAGCTTAAGTACGGACACTGAAGCTTTCTTT. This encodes CASSLSTDTEAFF.

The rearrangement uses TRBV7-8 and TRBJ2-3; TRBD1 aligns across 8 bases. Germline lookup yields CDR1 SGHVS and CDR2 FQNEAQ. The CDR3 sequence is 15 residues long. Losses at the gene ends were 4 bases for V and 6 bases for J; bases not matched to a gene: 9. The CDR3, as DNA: TGTGCCAGCAGCTGGACAGGGAGATCGAGGGATACGCAGTATTTT. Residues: CASSWTGRSRDTQYF. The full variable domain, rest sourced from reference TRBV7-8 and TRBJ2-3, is GAGVSQSPRYKVAKRGQDVALRCDPISGHVSLFWYQQALGQGPEFLTYFQNEAQLDKSGLPSDRFFAERPEGSVSTLKIQRTQQEDSAVYLCASSWTGRSRDTQYFGPGTRLTVL.

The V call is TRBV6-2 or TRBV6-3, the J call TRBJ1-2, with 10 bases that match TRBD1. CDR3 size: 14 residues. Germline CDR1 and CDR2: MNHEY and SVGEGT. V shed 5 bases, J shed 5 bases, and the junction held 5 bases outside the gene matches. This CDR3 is CASSTRDRGYGYTF. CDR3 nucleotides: TGTGCCAGCAGTACCCGGGACAGGGGATATGGCTACACCTTC.

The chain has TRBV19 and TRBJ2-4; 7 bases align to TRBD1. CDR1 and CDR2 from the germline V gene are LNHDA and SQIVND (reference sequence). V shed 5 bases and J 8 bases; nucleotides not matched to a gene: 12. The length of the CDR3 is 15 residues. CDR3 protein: CASSDGQAEGDIQYF. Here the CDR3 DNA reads TGTGCCAGTAGTGACGGACAGGCTGAGGGGGACATTCAGTACTTC.

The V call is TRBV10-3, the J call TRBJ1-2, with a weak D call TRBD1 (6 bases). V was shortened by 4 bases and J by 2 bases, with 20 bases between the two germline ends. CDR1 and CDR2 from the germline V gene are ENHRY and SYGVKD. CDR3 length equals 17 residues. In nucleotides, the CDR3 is TGTGCCATCAGTGGGATTTACAGGGTAGGGGAAAACTATGGCTACACCTTC. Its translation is CAISGIYRVGENYGYTF.

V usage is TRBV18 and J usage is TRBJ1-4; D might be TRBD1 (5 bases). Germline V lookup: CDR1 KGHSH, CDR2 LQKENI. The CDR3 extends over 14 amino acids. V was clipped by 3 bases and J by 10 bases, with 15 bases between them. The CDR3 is CASSPGAQGGKLFF. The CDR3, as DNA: TGTGCCAGCTCACCGGGAGCCCAGGGAGGAAAACTGTTTTTT.

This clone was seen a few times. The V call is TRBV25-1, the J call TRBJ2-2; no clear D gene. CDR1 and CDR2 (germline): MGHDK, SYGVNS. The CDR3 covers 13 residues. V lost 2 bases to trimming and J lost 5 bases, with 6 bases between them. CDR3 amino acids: CASSEVRTGELFF. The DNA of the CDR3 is TGTGCCAGCAGTGAAGTTCGTACCGGGGAGCTGTTTTTT.

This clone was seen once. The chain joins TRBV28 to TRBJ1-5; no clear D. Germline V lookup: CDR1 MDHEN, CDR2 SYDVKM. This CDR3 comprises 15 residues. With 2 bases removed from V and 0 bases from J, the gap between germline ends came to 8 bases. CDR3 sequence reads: CASSLGGYSNQPQHF. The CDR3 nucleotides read TGTGCCAGCAGTTTAGGAGGTTATAGCAATCAGCCCCAGCATTTT.

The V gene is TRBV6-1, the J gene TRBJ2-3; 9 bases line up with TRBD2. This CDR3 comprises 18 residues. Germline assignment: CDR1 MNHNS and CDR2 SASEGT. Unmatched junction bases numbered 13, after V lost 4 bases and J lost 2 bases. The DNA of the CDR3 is TGTGCCAGCAGTGGCGGGGGGGTCAAATTAGGCCCCACAGATACGCAGTATTTT. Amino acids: CASSGGGVKLGPTDTQYF.

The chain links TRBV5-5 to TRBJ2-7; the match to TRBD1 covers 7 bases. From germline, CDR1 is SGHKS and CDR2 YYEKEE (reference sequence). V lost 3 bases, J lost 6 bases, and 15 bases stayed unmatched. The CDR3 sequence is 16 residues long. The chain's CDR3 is CASSSPTGLQTSEQYF. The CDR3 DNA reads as TGTGCCAGCAGCTCCCCGACAGGGCTCCAAACGAGCGAGCAGTACTTC.

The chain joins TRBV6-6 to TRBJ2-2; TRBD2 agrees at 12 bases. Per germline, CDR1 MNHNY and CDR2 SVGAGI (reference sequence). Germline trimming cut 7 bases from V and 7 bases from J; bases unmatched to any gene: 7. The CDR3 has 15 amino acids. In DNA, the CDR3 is TGTGCCAGCACTCCGGGACTAGCGGGTAGCGGGGAGCTGTTTTTT. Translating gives CASTPGLAGSGELFF.

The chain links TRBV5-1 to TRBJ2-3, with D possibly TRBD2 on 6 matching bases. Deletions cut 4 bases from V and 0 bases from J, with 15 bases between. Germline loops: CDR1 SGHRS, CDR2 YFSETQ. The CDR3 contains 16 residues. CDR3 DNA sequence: TGCGCCAGCAGCCCCGGGACTCGCGCTAGCACAGATACGCAGTATTTT. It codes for CASSPGTRASTDTQYF.

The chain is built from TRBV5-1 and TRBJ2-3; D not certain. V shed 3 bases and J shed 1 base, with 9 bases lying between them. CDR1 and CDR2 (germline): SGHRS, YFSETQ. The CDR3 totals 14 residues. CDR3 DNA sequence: TGCGCCAGCAGCTCAACAGCTGGCACAGATACGCAGTATTTT. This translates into CASSSTAGTDTQYF.

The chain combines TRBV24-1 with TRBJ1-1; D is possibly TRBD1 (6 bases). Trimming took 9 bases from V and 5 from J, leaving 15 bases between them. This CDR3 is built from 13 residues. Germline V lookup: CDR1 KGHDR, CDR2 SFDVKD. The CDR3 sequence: CATRTGQGTEAFF. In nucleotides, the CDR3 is TGTGCCACCCGGACGGGACAAGGGACTGAAGCTTTCTTT.

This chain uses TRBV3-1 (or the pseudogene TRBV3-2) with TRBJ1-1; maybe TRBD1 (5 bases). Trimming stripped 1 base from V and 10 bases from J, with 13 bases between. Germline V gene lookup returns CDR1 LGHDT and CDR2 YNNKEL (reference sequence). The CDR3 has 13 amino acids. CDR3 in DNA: TGTGCCAGCAGCCAAGTTGTCAGGGATAGAGCTTTCTTT. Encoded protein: CASSQVVRDRAFF.

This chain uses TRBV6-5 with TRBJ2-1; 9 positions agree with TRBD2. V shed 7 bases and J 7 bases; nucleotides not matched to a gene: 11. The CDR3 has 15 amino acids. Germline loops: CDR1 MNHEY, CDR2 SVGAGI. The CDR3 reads CASTYTGLAGNEQFF. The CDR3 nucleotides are TGTGCCAGCACCTACACGGGACTAGCAGGGAATGAGCAGTTCTTC.

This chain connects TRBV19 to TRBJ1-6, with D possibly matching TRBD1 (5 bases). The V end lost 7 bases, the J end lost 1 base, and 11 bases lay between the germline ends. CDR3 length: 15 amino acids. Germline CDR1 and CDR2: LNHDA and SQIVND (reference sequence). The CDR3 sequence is CASKGEGSYNSPLHF. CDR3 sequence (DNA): TGTGCCAGTAAAGGGGAGGGATCCTATAATTCACCCCTCCACTTT. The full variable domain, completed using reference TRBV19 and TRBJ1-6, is DGGITQSPKYLFRKEGQNVTLSCEQNLNHDAMYWYRQDPGQGLRLIYYSQIVNDFQKGDIAEGYSVSREKKESFPLTVTSAQKNPTAFYLCASKGEGSYNSPLHFGNGTRLTVT.

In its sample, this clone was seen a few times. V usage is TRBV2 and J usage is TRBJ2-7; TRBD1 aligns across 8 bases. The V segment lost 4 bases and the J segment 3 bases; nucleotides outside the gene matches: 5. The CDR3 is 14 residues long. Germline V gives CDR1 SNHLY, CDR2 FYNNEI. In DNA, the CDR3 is TGTGCCAGCAGTGCTAGGACAGGGTACTACGAGCAGTACTTC. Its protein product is CASSARTGYYEQYF.

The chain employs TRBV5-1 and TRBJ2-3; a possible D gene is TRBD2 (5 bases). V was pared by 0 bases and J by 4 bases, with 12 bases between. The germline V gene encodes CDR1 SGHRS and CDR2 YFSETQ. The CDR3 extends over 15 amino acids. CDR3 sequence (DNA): TGCGCCAGCAGCTTGGAGCTCGGGGTCTCAGATACGCAGTATTTT. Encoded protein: CASSLELGVSDTQYF. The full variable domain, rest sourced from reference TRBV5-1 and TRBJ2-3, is KAGVTQTPRYLIKTRGQQVTLSCSPISGHRSVSWYQQTPGQGLQFLFEYFSETQRNKGNFPGRFSGRQFSNSRSEMNVSTLELGDSALYLCASSLELGVSDTQYFGPGTRLTVL.

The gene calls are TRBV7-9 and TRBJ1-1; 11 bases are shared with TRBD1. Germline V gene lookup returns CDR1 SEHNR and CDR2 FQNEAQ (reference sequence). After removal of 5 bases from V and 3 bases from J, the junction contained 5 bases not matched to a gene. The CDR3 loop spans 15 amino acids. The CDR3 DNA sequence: TGTGCCAGCAGCGCTCGGGACAGGGGGGACACTGAAGCTTTCTTT. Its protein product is CASSARDRGDTEAFF. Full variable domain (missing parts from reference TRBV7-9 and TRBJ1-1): DTGVSQNPRHKITKRGQNVTFRCDPISEHNRLYWYRQTLGQGPEFLTYFQNEAQLEKSRLLSDRFSAERPKGSFSTLEIQRTEQGDSAMYLCASSARDRGDTEAFFGQGTRLTVV.